This entry describes one T cell receptor beta chain. Original methodology: Researchers report that nucleated cell counts were estimated from reference gene primer amplification. Repertoires were generated with immunoSEQ multiplex PCR, while TCRdb's copy carries only in-frame clones and drops some. V and J calls and clone size follow that table, whereas D and trimming were derived from the DNA. This table has about 69,000 clones, approximately 86% appearing once. This sample stems from a study of blood T cell repertoires in COVID-19. The CDR3 sequence is 13 residues long. Trimming cost V 6 bases and J 6 bases, with 14 bases left between them.

This TCR derives from a man aged 40-50 years with COVID-19, enrolled during active disease. Sequencing was carried out using peripheral blood. The J gene is TRBJ1-2, the V gene TRBV12-3 or TRBV12-4; D is undetermined. This CDR3 reads CASSSRPGNGYTF. CDR3 in DNA: TGTGCCAGCAGCTCCAGGCCCGGGAATGGCTACACCTTC.